This TCR beta chain came from a study of cytomegalovirus exposure and HLA in healthy donors. 60 Vbeta and 13 Jbeta primers were used in PCR. Sequencing was performed with immunoSEQ multiplex PCR; in TCRdb, only in-frame clones are kept and a portion is missing. Of 150,000 to 200,000 clones listed, 87% are singletons. From germline, CDR1 is SGHNT and CDR2 YYREEE (reference sequence). The CDR3 spans 16 residues. J lost 6 bases, V lost 4 bases, and 7 bases had no gene match. The source of this sequence is a boy between 2 and 10 years old in good health and CMV-seronegative. The rearrangement joins TRBV5-4 to TRBJ2-3; 14 nucleotides align to TRBD2. The sequenced sample was PBMCs. The CDR3 loop reads CASSQGLAGGEDTQYF. The CDR3 DNA sequence: TGTGCCAGCAGCCAAGGACTAGCGGGGGGAGAGGATACGCAGTATTTT.